The 30 T cell receptor beta chains below were found in one sample sequenced in a study of T cell responses to AZD1222 COVID-19 vaccine. Data came from immunoSEQ multiplex PCR; TCRdb stores just in-frame clones and leaves some out. The sample gives about 170,000 clones, around 88% of which show up once; roughly 0.98% is in the top ten. The sample consisted of peripheral blood, taken 28 days after the second AZD1222 dose. The receptors here all came from an adult who received the AZD1222 COVID-19 vaccine.

This clone has just a few counts. The genes are TRBV6-6 and TRBJ1-1; D is undetermined. CDR1 is MNHNY, CDR2 SVGAGI, per germline (reference sequence). This CDR3 spans 12 amino acids. V shed 2 bases and J shed 4 bases, with 5 bases lying between them. The CDR3 here is CASSYLSTEAFF. DNA of the CDR3: TGTGCCAGCAGTTACCTAAGCACTGAAGCTTTCTTT.

The chain joins TRBV13 to TRBJ2-5; 8 nucleotides match TRBD2. The CDR3 runs to 15 residues. V dropped 0 bases and J dropped 5; count of bases not matched to a gene: 5. Germline V CDR1 and CDR2: PRHDT, FYEKMQ (reference sequence). CDR3 region: CASSLGGGGWETQYF. In DNA form, the CDR3 reads TGTGCCAGCAGCTTAGGCGGGGGGGGCTGGGAGACCCAGTACTTC.

This clone was observed a single time. The rearrangement links TRBV5-5 to TRBJ2-2, with no clear D. Looked up from germline, CDR1 is SGHKS and CDR2 is YYEKEE (reference sequence). Trimming cost V 3 bases and J 8 bases, with 11 bases left between them. CDR3 length: 13 amino acids. The CDR3 is CASSSTYRGELFF. CDR3 nucleotide sequence: TGTGCCAGCAGCTCAACATATAGGGGGGAGCTGTTTTTT.

This clone showed up just a few times. J is TRBJ1-5 and V is TRBV6-6; TRBD1 is a possible D gene (5 bases). The V gene's germline CDR1 is MNHNY and CDR2 SVGAGI (reference sequence). The ends were cut back, 2 bases at V and 4 bases at J, with 12 bases in the middle. The CDR3 is made up of 15 amino acids. CDR3 protein: CASSYRQSLNQPQHF. The DNA of the CDR3 is TGTGCCAGCAGTTACCGACAGTCCCTAAATCAGCCCCAGCATTTT.

This chain joins TRBV7-9 and TRBJ2-2; 7 positions agree with TRBD1. The germline V gene encodes CDR1 SEHNR and CDR2 FQNEAQ (reference sequence). This CDR3 is built from 17 residues. J gave up 1 base and V 5 bases, and 10 bases lay outside the gene matches. The CDR3 loop is CASSPGGHIKNTGELFF. The CDR3 nucleotides are TGTGCCAGCAGCCCAGGGGGACATATTAAGAACACCGGGGAGCTGTTTTTT.

The chain couples TRBV23-1 to TRBJ1-2; TRBD1 matches at 9 bases. TRBV23-1 is an open reading frame whose function is uncertain. This CDR3 contains 16 residues. Losses at the gene ends were 3 bases for V and 7 bases for J; bases not matched to a gene: 12. Here the CDR3 reads CASSHTGGARSVGYTF. CDR3 nucleotide sequence: TGCGCCAGCAGTCATACAGGGGGCGCAAGGTCGGTTGGCTACACCTTC.

CDR3 sequence (DNA): TGTGCCAGCAGCTTAGCCCGGGACTCCTCCTACGAGCAGTACTTC. Its translation: CASSLARDSSYEQYF. The chain employs TRBV7-6 and TRBJ2-7; the D gene is possibly TRBD2 (6 bases). V dropped 0 bases and J dropped 0 bases, with 9 bases sitting between them. CDR3 length equals 15 residues. Germline CDR1 is SGHVS and CDR2 is FNYEAQ.

The chain recombines TRBV19 with TRBJ1-1; D might be TRBD1 (6 bases). CDR1 is LNHDA, CDR2 SQIVND, per germline (reference sequence). The CDR3 has 15 amino acids. The ends were cut back, 5 bases at V and 0 bases at J, with 13 bases in the middle. The CDR3 DNA sequence: TGTGCCAGTAGTCGCAGGGGCCTACTGAACACTGAAGCTTTCTTT. Its translation: CASSRRGLLNTEAFF.

This chain links TRBV9 with TRBJ2-7; 9 bases agree with TRBD1. The germline gives CDR1 SGDLS, CDR2 YYNGEE. The CDR3 is made up of 14 amino acids. V gave up 4 bases and J gave up 3 bases; unmatched junction bases: 5. The CDR3 bases are TGTGCCAGCAGCCGGGGACAGGGAGTCTACGAGCAGTACTTC. Its translation is CASSRGQGVYEQYF. The full variable domain, in which reference TRBV9 and TRBJ2-7 provide the parts outside the CDR3, is DSGVTQTPKHLITATGQRVTLRCSPRSGDLSVYWYQQSLDQGLQFLIQYYNGEERAKGNILERFSAQQFPDLHSELNLSSLELGDSALYFCASSRGQGVYEQYFGPGTRLTVT.

This clone is a singleton in its sample. This chain links TRBV11-2 with TRBJ2-3; the D is unclear. The V and J ends lost 0 bases and 1 base respectively, with 2 bases between them. There are 13 residues in the CDR3. Per germline, CDR1 SGHAT and CDR2 FQNNGV. CDR3 coding DNA: TGTGCCAGCAGCTTAGATCGCACAGATACGCAGTATTTT. This encodes CASSLDRTDTQYF. Using reference TRBV11-2 and TRBJ2-3 for the parts outside the CDR3, the full variable domain is EAGVAQSPRYKIIEKRQSVAFWCNPISGHATLYWYQQILGQGPKLLIQFQNNGVVDDSQLPKDRFSAERLKGVDSTLKIQPAKLEDSAVYLCASSLDRTDTQYFGPGTRLTVL.

This sequence joins TRBV4-2 and TRBJ2-1; no clear D. Between the trimmed V and J ends, which lost 0 bases and 12 bases, there was a span of 9 bases. The CDR3 covers 12 residues. Germline CDR1 LGHNA, CDR2 YNFKEQ. In DNA form, the CDR3 reads TGTGCCAGCAGCCAAGATTTCTCACGGCAGTTCTTC. Amino acid sequence: CASSQDFSRQFF.

The genes are TRBV29-1 and TRBJ1-1; D is unresolved. The V gene lost 5 bases and the J gene lost 4 bases, with 14 bases spanning the gap. Germline values: CDR1 SQVTM, CDR2 ANQGSEA. The CDR3 contains 13 residues. CDR3 bases: TGCAGCGTTAGTACGATGGAGGGCACTGAAGCTTTCTTT. It codes for CSVSTMEGTEAFF.

The chain has TRBV4-3 and TRBJ2-7, with D unresolved. With 5 bases removed from V and 1 base from J, the gap between germline ends came to 9 bases. The CDR3 consists of 13 residues. Germline V CDR1 and CDR2: LGHNA, YSLEER. CDR3 loop: CASSESLSYEQYF. DNA for the CDR3: TGCGCCAGCAGCGAAAGTCTTTCCTACGAGCAGTACTTC.

V and J are TRBV10-3 and TRBJ2-3; possibly TRBD1 for D (6 bases). Looked up from germline, CDR1 is ENHRY and CDR2 is SYGVKD. The CDR3 is made up of 15 amino acids. Between the trimmed V and J ends, which lost 3 bases and 6 bases, there was a span of 16 bases. In DNA form, the CDR3 reads TGTGCCATCAGTGACAGGGGCCTTTCAGCGGATACGCAGTATTTT. Translating gives CAISDRGLSADTQYF.

The chain uses TRBV27 and TRBJ2-2; possibly TRBD1 for D (5 bases). The CDR3 spans 16 residues. The V end was cut by 3 bases, the J end by 2 bases, with 13 bases between. The germline CDR1 and CDR2 sequences are MNHEY and SMNVEV (reference sequence). The DNA for the CDR3 is TGTGCCAGCAGTTTTGGTCTGGACATCAACACCGGGGAGCTGTTTTTT. Protein sequence: CASSFGLDINTGELFF.

This chain joins TRBV1 and TRBJ2-7; TRBD2, the table's D call, was not compared with the DNA. TRBV1 is marked as a pseudogene. This CDR3 contains 13 residues. In DNA, the CDR3 is TGCACCAGCAGCCGAGCGGACGGCTACGAGCAGTACTTC. This translates into CTSSRADGYEQYF.

This clone appeared a single time. The chain is built from TRBV7-9 and TRBJ2-3; D is ambiguous. The CDR3 extends over 14 amino acids. V dropped 0 bases and J dropped 1 base, with 5 bases sitting between them. The germline CDR1 and CDR2 sequences are SEHNR and FQNEAQ (reference sequence). The CDR3 loop is CASSLASGTDTQYF. Here the CDR3 DNA reads TGTGCCAGCAGCTTAGCCTCAGGCACAGATACGCAGTATTTT.

This sequence joins TRBV6-2 or TRBV6-3 and TRBJ2-5, with 9 bases lining up with TRBD1. CDR3 length: 15 residues. V was clipped by 4 bases and J by 5 bases; unmatched bases: 8. CDR1 and CDR2 from the germline V gene are MNHEY and SVGEGT. DNA of the CDR3: TGTGCCAGCAGTTCACCGGGACAGGGAAGCGAGACCCAGTACTTC. Protein product: CASSSPGQGSETQYF.

The table lists this clone with a few counts. This chain links TRBV6-5 with TRBJ2-7; D remains ambiguous. The CDR3 length is 14 residues. V was pared by 2 bases and J by 6 bases, with 14 bases between. Germline V gene data show CDR1 as MNHEY and CDR2 as SVGAGI. The CDR3 is CASSYGRILGEQYF. DNA of the CDR3: TGTGCCAGCAGTTACGGACGGATCCTGGGCGAGCAGTACTTC.

This clone appeared a few times. At one boundary the junction diverges from the germline segment, which might be a read error. The J gene is TRBJ2-7, the V gene TRBV15, with TRBD2 identical over 11 bases. CDR1 is LNHNV, CDR2 YYDKDF, per germline (reference sequence). CDR3 size: 13 residues. The CDR3 is CATSRVTSGGLDF. In DNA form, the CDR3 reads TGTGCCACCAGCAGAGTTACTAGCGGGGGCTTGGACTTC.

The J gene is TRBJ2-7, the V gene TRBV5-1; D gene unclear. CDR1 and CDR2 (germline): SGHRS, YFSETQ. The CDR3 has 14 residues. V was trimmed by 0 bases and J by 2 bases, leaving 9 bases between them. The CDR3 DNA is TGCGCCAGCAGCTTGGGTGGCACAGCCTACGAGCAGTACTTC. Encoded protein: CASSLGGTAYEQYF.

The rearrangement uses TRBV3-1 (or the pseudogene TRBV3-2) and TRBJ1-2, with TRBD1 matching 8 bases. This CDR3 is built from 11 residues. Germline CDR1 reads LGHDT; CDR2 reads YNNKEL (reference sequence). Germline trimming cut 9 bases from V and 7 bases from J; bases unmatched to any gene: 4. The DNA for the CDR3 is TGTGCCAGTGGACAGGGTCTTGGCTACACCTTC. The encoded protein is CASGQGLGYTF.

In DNA, the CDR3 is TGTGCCAGCAGTTACGACCGTAACTCCTACGAGCAGTACTTC. Its protein product is CASSYDRNSYEQYF. This rearrangement joins TRBV6-5 to TRBJ2-7; D is ambiguous. Germline CDR1 is MNHEY and CDR2 is SVGAGI. The CDR3 is 14 amino acids. Trimming cost V 2 bases and J 0 bases, with 8 bases left between them.

The chain has TRBV6-2 or TRBV6-3 and TRBJ2-2; 9 bases map to TRBD1. The germline CDR1 and CDR2 sequences are MNHEY and SVGEGT. The trim removed 6 bases at V and 5 bases at J, leaving 7 bases unmatched. The CDR3 has 15 residues. In DNA, the CDR3 is TGTGCCAGCAGCCTGGGACAGGGACGGACCGGGGAGCTGTTTTTT. Translation: CASSLGQGRTGELFF.

The chain combines TRBV19 with TRBJ1-1; D unresolved. Trimming stripped 5 bases from V and 0 bases from J, with 13 bases between. The CDR3 length is 15 residues. Germline V CDR1 and CDR2: LNHDA, SQIVND (reference sequence). For the CDR3, the DNA is TGTGCCAGTAGTCCGGGCCTCCGGATGAACACTGAAGCTTTCTTT. This translates into CASSPGLRMNTEAFF.

This clone showed up just a few times. V and J are TRBV10-2 and TRBJ2-2; 9 nucleotides match TRBD2. The CDR3 has 16 amino acids. Germline values: CDR1 WSHSY, CDR2 SAAADI. J gave up 8 bases and V 5 bases, and 12 bases lay outside the gene matches. The CDR3, as DNA: TGCGCCAGCAGTACTCCGGGACTAGCACTCACAGGGGAGCTGTTTTTT. Residues: CASSTPGLALTGELFF.

The J gene is TRBJ2-2, the V gene TRBV3-1 (or the pseudogene TRBV3-2); no firm D call. V lost 1 base, J lost 4 bases, and 4 bases lay in between. CDR1 and CDR2 from the germline V gene are LGHDT and YNNKEL (reference sequence). The CDR3 spans 13 residues. The CDR3 coding sequence is TGTGCCAGCAGCCAAGGGCCCACCGGGGAGCTGTTTTTT. Protein sequence: CASSQGPTGELFF.

The rearrangement links TRBV7-6 to TRBJ2-1, with TRBD2 matching 11 bases. The CDR3 spans 15 residues. Germline V gives CDR1 SGHVS, CDR2 FNYEAQ. Losses at the gene ends were 3 bases for V and 10 bases for J; bases not matched to a gene: 8. CDR3 in amino acids: CASSFSGGAGGEQFF. As DNA, the CDR3 is TGTGCCAGCAGCTTTAGCGGGGGGGCCGGTGGGGAGCAGTTCTTC.

The chain's CDR3 is CASRRDNYEQYF. DNA for the CDR3: TGCGCCAGCAGAAGGGACAACTACGAGCAGTACTTC. The gene calls are TRBV5-1 and TRBJ2-7, with D perhaps TRBD1 (6 bases). CDR3 size: 12 residues. Germline V gene lookup returns CDR1 SGHRS and CDR2 YFSETQ. Trimming stripped 5 bases from V and 3 bases from J, with 9 bases between.

This sequence joins TRBV4-2 and TRBJ1-6; maybe TRBD1 (6 bases). The CDR3 is 16 residues long. Trimming removed 0 bases at V and 9 bases at J, with 15 bases between. CDR1 is LGHNA, CDR2 YNFKEQ, per germline. The CDR3 sequence is CASSQDGTTGSSPLHF. CDR3 DNA sequence: TGTGCCAGCAGCCAAGACGGGACAACGGGGTCTTCACCCCTCCACTTT.